The clone carrying this T cell receptor beta chain appeared a few times. Its matching antigen is unknown. The data stem from a study of T cell responses to AZD1222 COVID-19 vaccine. Only in-frame clones appear in the TCRdb table, and some are missing; sequencing was by immunoSEQ multiplex PCR. Of over 50,000 clones listed, approximately 80% are singletons. V shed 5 bases and J shed 3 bases, with 14 bases lying between them. Germline V gene sequence: CDR1 LNHDA, CDR2 SQIVND (reference sequence). The CDR3 spans 15 residues. Study-level results: The CD4 TCRs associated with vaccination extended across spike and predominated at 160-218 and 743-854.

Sequenced material: peripheral blood, taken 28 days after the second AZD1222 dose. The TCR comes from an adult who received the AZD1222 COVID-19 vaccine. This rearrangement joins TRBV19 to TRBJ1-5; D is unresolved. The CDR3 region is CASSANHGVNQPQHF. The CDR3 DNA follows: TGTGCCAGTAGTGCCAACCACGGGGTCAATCAGCCCCAGCATTTT. Full variable domain (missing parts from reference TRBV19 and TRBJ1-5): DGGITQSPKYLFRKEGQNVTLSCEQNLNHDAMYWYRQDPGQGLRLIYYSQIVNDFQKGDIAEGYSVSREKKESFPLTVTSAQKNPTAFYLCASSANHGVNQPQHFGDGTRLSIL.